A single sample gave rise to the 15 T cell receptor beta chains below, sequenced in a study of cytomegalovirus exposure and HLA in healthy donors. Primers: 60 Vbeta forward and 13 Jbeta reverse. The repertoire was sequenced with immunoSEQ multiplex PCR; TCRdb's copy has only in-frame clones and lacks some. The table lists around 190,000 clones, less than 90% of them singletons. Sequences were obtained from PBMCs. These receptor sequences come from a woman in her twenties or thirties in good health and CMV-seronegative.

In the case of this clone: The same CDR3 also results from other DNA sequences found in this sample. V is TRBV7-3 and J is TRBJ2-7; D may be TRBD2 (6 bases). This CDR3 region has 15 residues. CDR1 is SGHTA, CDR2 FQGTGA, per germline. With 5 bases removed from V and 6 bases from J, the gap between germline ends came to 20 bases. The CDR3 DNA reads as TGTGCCAGCAGCCTGACTGCGGAGGGAACCGGCGAGCAGTACTTC. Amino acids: CASSLTAEGTGEQYF. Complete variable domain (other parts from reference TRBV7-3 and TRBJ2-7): GAGVSQTPSNKVTEKGKYVELRCDPISGHTALYWYRQSLGQGPEFLIYFQGTGAADDSGLPNDRFFAVRPEGSVSTLKIQRTERGDSAVYLCASSLTAEGTGEQYFGPGTRLTVT.

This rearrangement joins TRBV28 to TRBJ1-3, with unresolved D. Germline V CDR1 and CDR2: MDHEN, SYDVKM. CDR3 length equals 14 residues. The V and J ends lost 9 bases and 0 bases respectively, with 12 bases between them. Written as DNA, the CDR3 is TGTGCCAGTTTAGATCCCGTCTCTGGAAACACCATATATTTT. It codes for CASLDPVSGNTIYF.

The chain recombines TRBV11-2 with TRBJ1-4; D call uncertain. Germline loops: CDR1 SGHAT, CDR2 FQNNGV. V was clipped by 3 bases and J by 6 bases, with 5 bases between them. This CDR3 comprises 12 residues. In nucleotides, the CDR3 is TGTGCCAGCAGCTTGGCAGATGAAAAACTGTTTTTT. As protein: CASSLADEKLFF.

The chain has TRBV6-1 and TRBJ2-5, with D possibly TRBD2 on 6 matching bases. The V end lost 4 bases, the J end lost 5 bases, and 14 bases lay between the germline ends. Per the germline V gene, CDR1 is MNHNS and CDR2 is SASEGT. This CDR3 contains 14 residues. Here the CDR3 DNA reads TGTGCCAGCAGTGTGGGTCTAGCGACCGAGACCCAGTACTTC. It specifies CASSVGLATETQYF.

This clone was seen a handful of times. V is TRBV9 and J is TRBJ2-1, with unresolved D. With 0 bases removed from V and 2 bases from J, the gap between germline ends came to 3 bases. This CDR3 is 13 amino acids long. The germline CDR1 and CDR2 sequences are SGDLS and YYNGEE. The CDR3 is CASSVDTYNEQFF. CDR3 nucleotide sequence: TGTGCCAGCAGCGTAGACACCTACAATGAGCAGTTCTTC.

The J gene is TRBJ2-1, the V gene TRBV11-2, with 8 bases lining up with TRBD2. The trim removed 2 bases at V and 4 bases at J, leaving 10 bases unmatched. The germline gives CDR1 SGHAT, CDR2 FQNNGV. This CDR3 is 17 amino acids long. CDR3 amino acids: CASSLPGGSGIYNEQFF. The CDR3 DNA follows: TGTGCCAGCAGCTTACCGGGGGGGAGCGGGATATACAATGAGCAGTTCTTC. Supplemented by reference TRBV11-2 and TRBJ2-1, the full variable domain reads EAGVAQSPRYKIIEKRQSVAFWCNPISGHATLYWYQQILGQGPKLLIQFQNNGVVDDSQLPKDRFSAERLKGVDSTLKIQPAKLEDSAVYLCASSLPGGSGIYNEQFFGPGTRLTVL.

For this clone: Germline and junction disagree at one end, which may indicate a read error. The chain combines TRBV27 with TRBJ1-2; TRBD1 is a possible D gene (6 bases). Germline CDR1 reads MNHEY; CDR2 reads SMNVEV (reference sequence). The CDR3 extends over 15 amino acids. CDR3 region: CASRKTGANSYGHTF. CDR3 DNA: TGTGCCAGCAGGAAGACAGGAGCAAACTCCTATGGCCACACCTTC.

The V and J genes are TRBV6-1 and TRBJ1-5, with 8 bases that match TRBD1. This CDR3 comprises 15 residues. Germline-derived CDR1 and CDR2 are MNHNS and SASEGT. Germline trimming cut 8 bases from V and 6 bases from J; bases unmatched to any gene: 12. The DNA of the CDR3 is TGTGCCAGCCAGCAAGACAGGGGCGCCGGTCAGCCCCAGCATTTT. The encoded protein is CASQQDRGAGQPQHF.

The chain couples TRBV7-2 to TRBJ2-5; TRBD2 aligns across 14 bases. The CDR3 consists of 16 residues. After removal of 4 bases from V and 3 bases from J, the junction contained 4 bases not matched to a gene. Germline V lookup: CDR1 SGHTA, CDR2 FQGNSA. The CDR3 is CASSWGLAGVKETQYF. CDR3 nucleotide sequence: TGTGCCAGCAGCTGGGGACTAGCGGGAGTAAAAGAGACCCAGTACTTC.

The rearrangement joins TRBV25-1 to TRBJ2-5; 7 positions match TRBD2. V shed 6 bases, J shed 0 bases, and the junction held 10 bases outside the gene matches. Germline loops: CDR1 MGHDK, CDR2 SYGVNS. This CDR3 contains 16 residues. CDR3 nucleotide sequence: TGTGCCAGCAGCGCCGACGGGACTAACCACCAAGAGACCCAGTACTTC. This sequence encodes CASSADGTNHQETQYF.

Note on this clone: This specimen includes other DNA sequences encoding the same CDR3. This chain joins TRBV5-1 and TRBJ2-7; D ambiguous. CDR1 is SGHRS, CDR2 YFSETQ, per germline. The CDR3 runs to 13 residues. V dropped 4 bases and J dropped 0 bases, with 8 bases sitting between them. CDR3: CASSPPGSYEQYF. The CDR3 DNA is TGCGCCAGCAGCCCCCCCGGCTCCTACGAGCAGTACTTC.

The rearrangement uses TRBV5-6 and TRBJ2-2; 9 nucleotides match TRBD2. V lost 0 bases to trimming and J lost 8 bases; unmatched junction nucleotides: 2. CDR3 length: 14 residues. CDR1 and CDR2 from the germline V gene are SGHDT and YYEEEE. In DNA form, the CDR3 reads TGTGCCAGCAGCTTGGTAGCGGGGGTTGGGGAGCTGTTTTTT. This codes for CASSLVAGVGELFF.

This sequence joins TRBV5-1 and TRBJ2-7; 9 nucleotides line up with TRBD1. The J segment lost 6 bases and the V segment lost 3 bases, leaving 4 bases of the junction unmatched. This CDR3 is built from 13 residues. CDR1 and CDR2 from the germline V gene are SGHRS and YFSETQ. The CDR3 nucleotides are TGCGCCAGCAGCTCTGACAGGGGGACCGAGCAGTACTTC. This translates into CASSSDRGTEQYF.

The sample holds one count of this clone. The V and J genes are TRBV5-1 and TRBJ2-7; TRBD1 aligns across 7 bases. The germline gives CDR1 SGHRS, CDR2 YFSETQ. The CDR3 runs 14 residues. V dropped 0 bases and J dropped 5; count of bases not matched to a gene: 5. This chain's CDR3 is CASSLGTGDDEQYF. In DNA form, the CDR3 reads TGCGCCAGCAGCTTGGGCACAGGGGATGACGAGCAGTACTTC.

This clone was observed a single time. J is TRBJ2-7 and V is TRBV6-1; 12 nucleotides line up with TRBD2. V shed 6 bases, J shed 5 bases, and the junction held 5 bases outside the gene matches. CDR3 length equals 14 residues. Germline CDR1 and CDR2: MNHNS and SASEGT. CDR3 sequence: CASSRLAGENEQYF. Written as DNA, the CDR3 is TGTGCCAGCAGCAGACTAGCGGGAGAAAACGAGCAGTACTTC.